The text below deals with one T cell receptor beta chain. V lost 4 bases to trimming and J lost 5 bases; unmatched junction nucleotides: 5. CDR1 is SGHRS and CDR2 is YFSETQ in the germline V gene. The CDR3 runs 15 residues. This record belongs to a study of blood T cell repertoires in COVID-19. Study overall: PBMCs, B-cell-depleted T cells, or T cells provided the cDNA or gDNA that made up the material.

As processed by the authors: Estimates of nucleated cell counts were drawn from the amplification of reference gene primers. Using immunoSEQ multiplex PCR, the repertoire was profiled, and TCRdb retains in-frame clones only, with some absent. That table furnishes V, J and clone size, whereas the DNA furnished D and trimming. This sample has approximately 170,000 clones, with around 85% found just once. The sequence came from a man aged 55 to 70 with active or convalescent COVID-19. The sample taken for sequencing was peripheral blood. The V gene is TRBV5-1, the J gene TRBJ1-5; 11 bases line up with TRBD1. CDR3: CASSVGQGADQPQHF. In DNA form, the CDR3 reads TGCGCCAGCAGCGTAGGACAGGGGGCGGATCAGCCCCAGCATTTT.